Presented here are 32 T cell receptor beta chains from one specimen sequenced in a study of blood T cell repertoires in COVID-19. Assay used: immunoSEQ multiplex PCR; TCRdb lists only in-frame clones, some missing. Among 150,000 to 200,000 clones listed, about 89% were seen once. Sequencing used peripheral blood. These receptors were collected from a man aged 35-49 years with active or convalescent COVID-19.

The chain couples TRBV7-9 to TRBJ1-1; TRBD1 is a possible D gene (5 bases). This CDR3 contains 14 residues. V was clipped by 5 bases and J by 4 bases, with 14 bases between them. Germline loops: CDR1 SEHNR, CDR2 FQNEAQ (reference sequence). The CDR3 here is CASSPSRVATEAFF. The CDR3 DNA reads as TGTGCCAGCAGCCCTTCCAGGGTGGCCACTGAAGCTTTCTTT.

This chain uses TRBV24-1 with TRBJ2-2; D perhaps matches TRBD2 (6 bases). This CDR3 region has 13 residues. The V end was cut by 5 bases, the J end by 4 bases, with 7 bases between. The germline gives CDR1 KGHDR, CDR2 SFDVKD. DNA for the CDR3: TGTGCCACCAGTGGGGGGGTCACCGGGGAGCTGTTTTTT. Residues: CATSGGVTGELFF.

This chain uses TRBV5-1 with TRBJ1-1; D gene unclear. The V and J ends lost 6 bases and 4 bases respectively, with 28 bases between them. The CDR3 has 18 amino acids. Germline V lookup: CDR1 SGHRS, CDR2 YFSETQ. CDR3 bases: TGCGCCAGCAAGAAGAAAGAAGGGAGTAAGATGGTTTTCACTGAAGCTTTCTTT. It codes for CASKKKEGSKMVFTEAFF.

The chain employs TRBV4-2 and TRBJ2-2, with 7 nucleotides matching TRBD1. The CDR3 length is 14 residues. V was clipped by 6 bases and J by 3 bases; unmatched bases: 4. Germline CDR1 is LGHNA and CDR2 is YNFKEQ. The CDR3 protein is CASRFTGDTGELFF. In DNA form, the CDR3 reads TGTGCCAGCAGGTTCACAGGGGACACCGGGGAGCTGTTTTTT.

The chain combines TRBV4-2 with TRBJ2-2, with 11 positions matching TRBD2. The V gene's germline CDR1 is LGHNA and CDR2 YNFKEQ. The J segment lost 2 bases and the V segment lost 0 bases, leaving 8 bases of the junction unmatched. There are 19 residues in the CDR3. This CDR3 reads CASSQELAGASGNTGELFF. CDR3 nucleotides: TGTGCCAGCAGCCAAGAACTAGCGGGGGCCTCAGGTAACACCGGGGAGCTGTTTTTT.

The chain employs TRBV18 and TRBJ2-1, with 8 bases lining up with TRBD1. Germline-derived CDR1 and CDR2 are KGHSH and LQKENI. Trimming removed 6 bases from V and 9 bases from J; junction bases left unmatched: 13. The CDR3 is 15 residues long. The CDR3 DNA is TGTGCCAGCTCCCCCGGCACCAGGGGGCTCGGTGAGCAGTTCTTC. This codes for CASSPGTRGLGEQFF. Filled out from reference TRBV18 and TRBJ2-1, the complete variable domain reads NAGVMQNPRHLVRRRGQEARLRCSPMKGHSHVYWYRQLPEEGLKFMVYLQKENIIDESGMPKERFSAEFPKEGPSILRIQQVVRGDSAAYFCASSPGTRGLGEQFFGPGTRLTVL.

The gene calls are TRBV4-2 and TRBJ1-1; D unresolved. Germline loops: CDR1 LGHNA, CDR2 YNFKEQ. Trimming cost V 0 bases and J 3 bases, with 14 bases left between them. This CDR3 contains 16 residues. In DNA, the CDR3 is TGTGCCAGCAGCCAAGAAGGAGGCCAGAGGGACACTGAAGCTTTCTTT. Translation: CASSQEGGQRDTEAFF.

V usage is TRBV28 and J usage is TRBJ1-5; TRBD1 matches at 10 bases. The length of the CDR3 is 14 residues. Per the germline V gene, CDR1 is MDHEN and CDR2 is SYDVKM. V lost 3 bases to trimming and J lost 5 bases; unmatched junction nucleotides: 1. As DNA, the CDR3 is TGTGCCAGCAGTTTTGGACAGGGGGATCAGCCCCAGCATTTT. Its protein product is CASSFGQGDQPQHF. Full variable domain (outside the CDR3, taken from reference TRBV28 and TRBJ1-5): DVKVTQSSRYLVKRTGEKVFLECVQDMDHENMFWYRQDPGLGLRLIYFSYDVKMKEKGDIPEGYSVSREKKERFSLILESASTNQTSMYLCASSFGQGDQPQHFGDGTRLSIL.

The gene calls are TRBV5-6 and TRBJ1-6, with 7 bases identical to TRBD1. Germline V lookup: CDR1 SGHDT, CDR2 YYEEEE. This CDR3 region has 13 residues. Trimming took 4 bases from V and 11 from J; bases not matched to a gene: 6. The CDR3: CASSGNRGTPLHF. The CDR3 DNA sequence: TGTGCCAGCAGCGGCAACAGGGGTACACCCCTCCACTTT.

CDR3 region: CASSLATGAVGNQPQHF. CDR3 DNA: TGTGCCAGCAGCTTAGCGACAGGGGCGGTGGGCAATCAGCCCCAGCATTTT. The chain is built from TRBV7-9 and TRBJ1-5, with TRBD1 matching 8 bases. V lost 0 bases and J lost 2; bases outside the gene matches: 6. From germline, CDR1 is SEHNR and CDR2 FQNEAQ (reference sequence). The CDR3 sequence is 17 residues long.

The chain has TRBV11-1 and TRBJ2-1; D not certain. The CDR3 sequence is 13 residues long. The V gene's germline CDR1 is SGHAT and CDR2 FQDESV (reference sequence). Between the trimmed V and J ends, which lost 1 base and 4 bases, there was a span of 5 bases. CDR3 protein: CASSLDGYNEQFF. In DNA form, the CDR3 reads TGTGCCAGCAGCTTAGACGGGTACAATGAGCAGTTCTTC.

This clone was counted between two and nine times. The V gene is TRBV18, the J gene TRBJ1-2; D not certain. V was clipped by 3 bases and J by 4 bases, with 9 bases between them. The CDR3 covers 13 residues. Germline V CDR1 and CDR2: KGHSH, LQKENI. In nucleotides, the CDR3 is TGTGCCAGCTCACCGCCGGGTGCCTATGGCTACACCTTC. Protein product: CASSPPGAYGYTF.

The chain carries TRBV30 and TRBJ1-1, with D possibly being TRBD1 (6 bases). Trimming took 5 bases from V and 6 from J, leaving 10 bases between them. Germline CDR1 GTSNPN, CDR2 SVGIG (reference sequence). The CDR3 runs 11 residues. The CDR3 bases are TGTGCCTGGGATAACAGGGCTGAAGCTTTCTTT. Protein sequence: CAWDNRAEAFF.

Only one count was recorded for this clone. The J gene is TRBJ2-5, the V gene TRBV27; 8 bases fit TRBD2. Germline trimming cut 3 bases from V and 5 bases from J; bases unmatched to any gene: 5. CDR1 MNHEY and CDR2 SMNVEV come from the germline V gene (reference sequence). The CDR3 sequence is 14 residues long. The CDR3 nucleotides read TGTGCCAGCAGTTTCTCGGGGGGGTATGAGACCCAGTACTTC. This translates into CASSFSGGYETQYF.

The genes are TRBV24-1 and TRBJ2-2; possible D gene TRBD1, 6 bases. V was pared by 5 bases and J by 6 bases, with 12 bases between. This CDR3 is 14 amino acids long. The germline V gene encodes CDR1 KGHDR and CDR2 SFDVKD. The CDR3 region is CATSGGGGAGELFF. The CDR3 nucleotides are TGTGCCACCAGTGGAGGGGGTGGGGCCGGGGAGCTGTTTTTT.

This sequence joins TRBV28 and TRBJ2-7; TRBD2 aligns across 8 bases. Germline CDR1 and CDR2: MDHEN and SYDVKM. The CDR3 contains 13 residues. CDR3 nucleotides: TGTGCAATCCTGGAGCGGGGGACGTACGAGCAGTACTTC. It yields the protein CAILERGTYEQYF.

J is TRBJ1-2 and V is TRBV30; 11 positions agree with TRBD1. This CDR3 has 17 residues. V gave up 3 bases and J gave up 5 bases; unmatched junction bases: 14. Germline CDR1 and CDR2: GTSNPN and SVGIG (reference sequence). CDR3 sequence (DNA): TGTGCCTGGAGAAGGCGGGACAGGGGGGGCTCGGGTTATGGCTACACCTTC. Translation gives CAWRRRDRGGSGYGYTF.

The CDR3 bases are TGTGCCTGGAGTGTAATCTGGCAGGGGAATAGGGAGACCCAGTACTTC. Its protein is CAWSVIWQGNRETQYF. V and J are TRBV30 and TRBJ2-5; D is perhaps TRBD1 (6 bases). This CDR3 contains 16 residues. Looked up from germline, CDR1 is GTSNPN and CDR2 is SVGIG (reference sequence). Between the trimmed V and J ends, which lost 0 bases and 5 bases, there was a span of 19 bases.

The gene calls are TRBV6-4 and TRBJ2-3; the match to TRBD2 covers 10 bases. The junction had 11 bases not matched to a gene; V was cut back by 4 bases and J by 10 bases. The germline V gene encodes CDR1 MRHNA and CDR2 SNTAGT. This CDR3 region has 15 residues. The CDR3 nucleotides are TGTGCCAGCAGTGTTGCTAGCGGGGGCCAGCAGGCGCAGTATTTT. Translation: CASSVASGGQQAQYF.

The chain has TRBV4-1 and TRBJ2-2; TRBD2 agrees at 13 bases. The CDR3 extends over 19 amino acids. Trimming took 4 bases from V and 4 from J; bases not matched to a gene: 12. Germline-derived CDR1 and CDR2 are MGHRA and YSYEKL. For the CDR3, the DNA is TGCGCCAGCAGCCCCCAGGAACTAGCGGGGGGGCGCGGCACCGGGGAGCTGTTTTTT. Its translation: CASSPQELAGGRGTGELFF.

The chain has TRBV5-1 and TRBJ1-5, with 9 bases lining up with TRBD1. This CDR3 comprises 14 residues. The V gene end was trimmed by 4 bases and the J gene end by 6 bases; junction bases not matched to a gene: 5. CDR1 is SGHRS, CDR2 YFSETQ, per germline. CDR3 in DNA: TGCGCCAGCAGCACGACAGGGGGTCTTCAGCCCCAGCATTTT. It encodes CASSTTGGLQPQHF.

The rearrangement links TRBV5-6 to TRBJ1-3; maybe TRBD1 (5 bases). This CDR3 is built from 15 residues. V lost 4 bases and J 4 bases, leaving 15 bases between the germline ends. CDR1 SGHDT and CDR2 YYEEEE come from the germline V gene. The CDR3: CASSVLGVSGNTIYF. CDR3 bases: TGTGCCAGCAGCGTCCTAGGGGTGAGCGGAAACACCATATATTTT.

The J gene is TRBJ1-1, the V gene TRBV13; possible D gene TRBD1, 5 bases. CDR1 and CDR2 (germline): PRHDT, FYEKMQ (reference sequence). The ends were cut back, 1 base at V and 3 bases at J, with 9 bases in the middle. The CDR3 has 14 amino acids. CDR3 in DNA: TGTGCCAGCAGCTTAGAACGGGGGGACACTGAAGCTTTCTTT. Translation gives CASSLERGDTEAFF. The whole variable domain, remainder taken from reference TRBV13 and TRBJ1-1, is AAGVIQSPRHLIKEKRETATLKCYPIPRHDTVYWYQQGPGQDPQFLISFYEKMQSDKGSIPDRFSAQQFSDYHSELNMSSLELGDSALYFCASSLERGDTEAFFGQGTRLTVV.

The chain couples TRBV2 to TRBJ2-5; 9 nucleotides align to TRBD2. Germline V gene data show CDR1 as SNHLY and CDR2 as FYNNEI. The CDR3 extends over 15 amino acids. Losses at the gene ends were 5 bases for V and 5 bases for J; bases not matched to a gene: 9. Here the CDR3 DNA reads TGTGCCAGCAGTCTACAGGGACTAGCTGAGGAGACCCAGTACTTC. Protein sequence: CASSLQGLAEETQYF.

This clone was seen only once. This chain links TRBV19 with TRBJ1-5; unclear D gene. Looked up from germline, CDR1 is LNHDA and CDR2 is SQIVND (reference sequence). This CDR3 contains 16 residues. V dropped 3 bases and J dropped 7 bases, with 19 bases sitting between them. The CDR3 sequence is CASSILTTTSGQPQHF. CDR3 DNA sequence: TGTGCCAGTAGTATCTTGACGACTACTAGCGGGCAGCCCCAGCATTTT.

The chain combines TRBV5-5 with TRBJ1-1; 8 nucleotides line up with TRBD1. The CDR3 contains 13 residues. V trimming: 2 bases; J trimming: 4 bases; junction bases outside the gene matches: 1. The germline V gene encodes CDR1 SGHKS and CDR2 YYEKEE (reference sequence). The CDR3 DNA follows: TGTGCCAGCAGCTTCACAGGGGGCACTGAAGCTTTCTTT. This gives the protein CASSFTGGTEAFF. Based on the CDR3 plus reference TRBV5-5 and TRBJ1-1, the full variable domain is DAGVTQSPTHLIKTRGQQVTLRCSPISGHKSVSWYQQVLGQGPQFIFQYYEKEERGRGNFPDRFSARQFPNYSSELNVNALLLGDSALYLCASSFTGGTEAFFGQGTRLTVV.

V is TRBV19 and J is TRBJ2-1; 7 positions agree with TRBD1. This CDR3 region has 14 residues. The trim removed 8 bases at V and 4 bases at J, leaving 8 bases unmatched. CDR1 and CDR2 from the germline V gene are LNHDA and SQIVND (reference sequence). The CDR3 here is CASCRTGLYNEQFF. The CDR3 bases are TGTGCCAGTTGCAGGACAGGTCTATACAATGAGCAGTTCTTC. The full variable domain, in which reference TRBV19 and TRBJ2-1 provide the parts outside the CDR3, is DGGITQSPKYLFRKEGQNVTLSCEQNLNHDAMYWYRQDPGQGLRLIYYSQIVNDFQKGDIAEGYSVSREKKESFPLTVTSAQKNPTAFYLCASCRTGLYNEQFFGPGTRLTVL.

Notes on this clone: Additional DNA sequences in this sample encode the identical CDR3. The chain combines TRBV7-3 with TRBJ2-3, with 8 bases fitting TRBD2. Germline V gene lookup returns CDR1 SGHTA and CDR2 FQGTGA. Trimming at V came to 0 bases and at J to 1 base, leaving 0 bases not matched to a gene. This CDR3 is built from 15 residues. Here the CDR3 DNA reads TGTGCCAGCAGCTTAACTAGCGGGGGCACAGATACGCAGTATTTT. Protein: CASSLTSGGTDTQYF.

This CDR3 is CASSESSATAETQYF. The CDR3 coding sequence is TGCGCCAGCAGTGAGTCTAGCGCTACCGCCGAGACCCAGTACTTC. V usage is TRBV10-2 and J usage is TRBJ2-5, with a possible D match to TRBD2 (5 bases). The CDR3 is 15 amino acids. The germline V and J ends were trimmed by 0 bases and 5 bases, with 13 bases remaining between them. The germline V gene encodes CDR1 WSHSY and CDR2 SAAADI.

The genes are TRBV29-1 and TRBJ1-1, with 7 bases lining up with TRBD1. The CDR3 sequence is 14 residues long. Germline V CDR1 and CDR2: SQVTM, ANQGSEA. The J segment lost 1 base and the V segment lost 7 bases, leaving 9 bases of the junction unmatched. CDR3 loop: CSAKEGQRNTEAFF. CDR3 sequence (DNA): TGCAGCGCAAAAGAGGGACAGAGGAACACTGAAGCTTTCTTT.

This sequence joins TRBV5-1 and TRBJ1-1; the match to TRBD1 covers 8 bases. This CDR3 spans 15 amino acids. The germline gives CDR1 SGHRS, CDR2 YFSETQ. V gave up 0 bases and J gave up 0 bases; unmatched junction bases: 1. The CDR3 DNA sequence: TGCGCCAGCAGCTTGGGGGACAGGTTGAACACTGAAGCTTTCTTT. This translates into CASSLGDRLNTEAFF.

This chain links TRBV28 with TRBJ1-6, with D hard to call. The CDR3 spans 15 residues. Germline V lookup: CDR1 MDHEN, CDR2 SYDVKM. Trimming removed 5 bases at V and 3 bases at J, with 11 bases between. This CDR3 reads CASSHDGIYNSPLHF. CDR3 nucleotide sequence: TGTGCCAGCAGTCATGACGGGATCTATAATTCACCCCTCCACTTT.